The clone carrying this TCR beta chain was observed once. From germline, CDR1 is SNHLY and CDR2 FYNNEI. CDR3 length: 12 amino acids. V shed 6 bases and J shed 10 bases, with 12 bases lying between them. This entry comes from a study of PD-L1 blockade in urothelial cancer. The data were produced by immunoSEQ multiplex PCR, yet TCRdb's version contains in-frame clones alone and is incomplete. The table shows tens of thousands of clones, with approximately 90% occurring only once. Patients had urothelial carcinoma that was locally advanced or metastatic. This sequence was found in a man aged 55 to 70 with urothelial cancer. The sample here was PBMCs, taken around atezolizumab (anti-PD-L1) treatment. This chain connects TRBV2 to TRBJ1-4; perhaps TRBD1 as D (5 bases). The CDR3 protein is CASRGTGLKLFF. Written as DNA, the CDR3 is TGTGCCAGCAGGGGGACGGGACTAAAACTGTTTTTT. The whole variable domain, remainder taken from reference TRBV2 and TRBJ1-4, is EPEVTQTPSHQVTQMGQEVILRCVPISNHLYFYWYRQILGQKVEFLVSFYNNEISEKSEIFDDQFSVERPDGSNFTLKIRSTKLEDSAMYFCASRGTGLKLFFGSGTQLSVL.